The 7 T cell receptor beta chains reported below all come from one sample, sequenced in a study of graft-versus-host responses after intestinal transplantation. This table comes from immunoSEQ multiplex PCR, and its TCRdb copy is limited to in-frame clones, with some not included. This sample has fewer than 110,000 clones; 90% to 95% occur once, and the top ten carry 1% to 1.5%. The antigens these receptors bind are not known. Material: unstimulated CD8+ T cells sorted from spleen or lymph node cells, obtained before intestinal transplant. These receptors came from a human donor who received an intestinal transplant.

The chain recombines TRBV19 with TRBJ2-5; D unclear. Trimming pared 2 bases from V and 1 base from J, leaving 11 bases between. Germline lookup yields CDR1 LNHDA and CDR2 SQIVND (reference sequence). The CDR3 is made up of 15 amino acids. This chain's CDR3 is CASSIMGYGQETQYF. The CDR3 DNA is TGTGCCAGTAGTATAATGGGTTATGGCCAAGAGACCCAGTACTTC.

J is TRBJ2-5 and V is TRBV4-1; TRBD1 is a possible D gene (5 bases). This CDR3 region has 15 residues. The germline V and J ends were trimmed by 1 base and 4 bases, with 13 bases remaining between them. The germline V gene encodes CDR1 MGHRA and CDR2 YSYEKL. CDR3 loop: CASSQGDLGRETQYF. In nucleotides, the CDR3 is TGCGCCAGCAGCCAAGGGGATTTGGGGCGAGAGACCCAGTACTTC.

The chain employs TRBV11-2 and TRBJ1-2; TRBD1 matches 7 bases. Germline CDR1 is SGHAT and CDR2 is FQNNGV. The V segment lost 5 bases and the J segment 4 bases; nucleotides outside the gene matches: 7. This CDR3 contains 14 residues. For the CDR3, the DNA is TGTGCCAGCAGCCCGGGACAGACCCTCTATGGCTACACCTTC. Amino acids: CASSPGQTLYGYTF.

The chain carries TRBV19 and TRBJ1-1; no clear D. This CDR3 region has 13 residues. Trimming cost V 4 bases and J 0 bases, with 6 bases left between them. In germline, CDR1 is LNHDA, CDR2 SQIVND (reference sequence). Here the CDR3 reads CASSTAVNTEAFF. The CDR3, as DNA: TGTGCCAGTAGTACCGCCGTGAACACTGAAGCTTTCTTT.

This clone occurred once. The CDR3, as DNA: TGTGCCAGCAGTGACGGATACAGTAACTATGGCTACACCTTC. This sequence encodes CASSDGYSNYGYTF. The chain has TRBV2 and TRBJ1-2; no clear D. The length of the CDR3 is 14 residues. Germline values: CDR1 SNHLY, CDR2 FYNNEI. V shed 3 bases and J shed 1 base, with 9 bases lying between them.

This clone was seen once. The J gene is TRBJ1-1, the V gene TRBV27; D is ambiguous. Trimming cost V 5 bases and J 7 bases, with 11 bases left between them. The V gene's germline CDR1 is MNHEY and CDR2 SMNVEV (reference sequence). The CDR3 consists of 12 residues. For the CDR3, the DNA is TGTGCCAGCAGTCCCCCAGGTTATGAAGCTTTCTTT. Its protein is CASSPPGYEAFF.

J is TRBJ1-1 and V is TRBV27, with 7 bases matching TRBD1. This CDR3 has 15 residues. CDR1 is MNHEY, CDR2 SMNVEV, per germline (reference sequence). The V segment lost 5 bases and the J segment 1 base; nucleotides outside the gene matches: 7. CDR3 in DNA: TGTGCCAGCAGTCCCGCAGGGGGGGGGAACACTGAAGCTTTCTTT. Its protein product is CASSPAGGGNTEAFF.